This T cell receptor (beta chain) appears in the sequencing data of a study of beta chain features in type 1 diabetes. General observations from the study: Among patients, naive, central memory and Treg TCRB repertoires appeared more similar than among healthy donors. It was possible that PCR favored shorter templates, equally so in patients and controls. Using cDNA template may skew counts toward highly expressing activated cells.

Via the markers CD45RO/CCR7/CD25/CD127/CD95/CD27, stem cell-like memory, regulatory, central memory and naive CD4+ cells were sorted. With 4 bases clipped from V and 7 bases from J, the junction kept 9 bases outside the gene matches. This CDR3 has 14 amino acids. The germline V gene encodes CDR1 SGHDN and CDR2 FVKESK. The study reverse transcribed the entire isolated RNA, so it sequenced expressed TCRB transcripts. Method: immunoSEQ multiplex PCR; TCRdb's copy keeps in-frame clones and lacks some. The sample lists under 450,000 clones, approximately 16% occurring once. In regard to this clone: Its antigen is as yet unknown.

The sample taken for sequencing was naive CD4+ T cells from blood. The J gene is TRBJ2-7, the V gene TRBV14; 8 bases match TRBD1. This TCR derives from a young woman in good health. Written as DNA, the CDR3 is TGTGCCAGCAGCCCCCGACAGGGGTTGGGAGAGCAGTACTTC. It encodes CASSPRQGLGEQYF.